This T cell receptor (beta chain) was recovered during a study of blood T cells in healthy people across ages. A second PCR of 7 to 11 cycles used a sample-barcoded 5' primer and a J-beta primer mix. TCRdb called the 5' RACE reads again in MiXCR, with one record for every CDR3 protein. The sample records 910,000 or so distinct CDR3 sequences, 51% being singletons. Isolation yielded PBMCs, at least 7 million per sample, in every case. Sequencing input: blood. This receptor was taken from a woman in her fifties or sixties in good health.

The CDR3 nucleotides read TGTGCCAGCAGCCGGGACAGTTTTCGGGAGCTGTTTTTT. It specifies CASSRDSFRELFF. V and J are TRBV7-9 and TRBJ2-2; 7 bases are shared with TRBD1. The CDR3 contains 13 residues. Trimming removed 5 bases from V and 9 bases from J; junction bases left unmatched: 6. In germline, CDR1 is SEHNR, CDR2 FQNEAQ (reference sequence). Complete variable domain (other parts from reference TRBV7-9 and TRBJ2-2): DTGVSQNPRHKITKRGQNVTFRCDPISEHNRLYWYRQTLGQGPEFLTYFQNEAQLEKSRLLSDRFSAERPKGSFSTLEIQRTEQGDSAMYLCASSRDSFRELFFGEGSRLTVL.